The clone carrying this T cell receptor (beta chain) was detected a few times. The target antigen is unknown. CDR1 MNHEY and CDR2 SMNVEV come from the germline V gene (reference sequence). The CDR3 extends over 11 amino acids. Trimming took off 8 bases at V and 6 bases at J, with 9 bases between the two ends. The sample originates from a study of identical twins. Study-wide findings and caveats: Part of the zero-insertion signal could reflect confounding by invariant MAIT and iNKT cells. Researchers reported weaker excess twin sharing in beta out-of-frame sequences. The authors drew conclusions from cross-sectional statistical analysis rather than following the same donors.

Template switching (which added a universal primer site) was used, and cDNA carried unique molecular identifiers. A single record per CDR3 protein comes from TCRdb applying MiXCR to the 5' RACE reads. The repertoire consists of some 240,000 distinct CDR3 sequences, with 6.5% to 9.5% occurring once and the leading ten covering roughly 3.1%. These data are also associated with another study on yellow fever vaccine responses in identical twins.

Source material: CD8+ T cells sorted from blood. This chain joins TRBV27 and TRBJ2-3; no definite D call. This clonotype was sampled from a woman in her late teens or twenties in good health. The CDR3 reads CASLSPDTQYF. CDR3 coding DNA: TGTGCCAGCTTATCCCCCGATACGCAGTATTTT.